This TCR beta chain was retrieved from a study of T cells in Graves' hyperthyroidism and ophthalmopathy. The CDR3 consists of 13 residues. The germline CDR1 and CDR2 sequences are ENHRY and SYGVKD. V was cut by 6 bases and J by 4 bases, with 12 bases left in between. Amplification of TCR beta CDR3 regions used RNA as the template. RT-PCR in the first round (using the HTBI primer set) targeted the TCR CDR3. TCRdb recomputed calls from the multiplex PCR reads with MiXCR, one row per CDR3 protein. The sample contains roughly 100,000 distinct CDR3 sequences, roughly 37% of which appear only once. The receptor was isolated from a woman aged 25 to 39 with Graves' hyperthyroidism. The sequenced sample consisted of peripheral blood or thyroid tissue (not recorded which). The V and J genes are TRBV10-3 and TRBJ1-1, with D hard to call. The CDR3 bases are TGTGCCATCAGCTCAGACCTGAGCACTGAAGCTTTCTTT. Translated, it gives CAISSDLSTEAFF.